This is a list of T cell receptor beta chains from one sample in a study of early T cells in non-severe SARS-CoV-2 infection. TCRdb used MiXCR to reprocess the 5' RACE reads, holding one entry per CDR3 protein. The sample holds around 59,000 distinct CDR3 sequences, more than 8.5% seen once. The specimen was whole blood. These receptors were taken from an adult who was a healthcare worker with PCR-confirmed SARS-CoV-2 infection or an uninfected control (not recorded which). Both conserved end residues are part of each CDR3. Fields, in order: clone size, J gene, D gene, V gene, CDR3 DNA, CDR3 protein. D genes are given only for firm matches. Part of the rows lack a size; the others show once, few, many or a class for expanded clones.

.,TRBJ1-1,.,TRBV27,TGTGCCAGCAGTTTAGGTAGCTTGACGGGGTTGGGCACTGAAGCTTTCTTT,CASSLGSLTGLGTEAFF
many,TRBJ2-1,TRBD2,TRBV4-2,TGTGCCAGCAGCCCGAGGACTAGCGGGACCTACAATGAGCAGTTCTTC,CASSPRTSGTYNEQFF
many,TRBJ1-5,.,TRBV27,TGTGCCAGCAGTCCATCCCTTCCGGTTGGCAATCAGCCCCAGCATTTT,CASSPSLPVGNQPQHF
few,TRBJ2-1,TRBD2,TRBV7-8,TGTGCCAGCAGCTCCTGGACTAGGAGCGGTAATGAGCAGTTCTTC,CASSSWTRSGNEQFF
many,TRBJ2-5,TRBD2,TRBV10-3,TGTGCCATCAGTGACGCCGGGACTAGCGGGCAAGAGACCCAGTACTTC,CAISDAGTSGQETQYF
.,TRBJ2-2,.,TRBV28,TGTGCCAGCAGTTTATCCATATGGCCGAACACCGGGGAGCTGTTTTTT,CASSLSIWPNTGELFF
.,TRBJ2-3,TRBD2,TRBV7-2,TGTGCCAGCAGCTCTCGATTACTAGCGGGTGGGGATACGCAGTATTTT,CASSSRLLAGGDTQYF
many,TRBJ1-1,.,TRBV6-2/TRBV6-3,TGTGCCAGTCTAAGCAGGGGTTTTACTGAAGCTTTCTTT,CASLSRGFTEAFF
few,TRBJ2-2,.,TRBV27,TGTGCCAGCAGGTGGGGCGATACCGGGGAGCTGTTTTTT,CASRWGDTGELFF
few,TRBJ1-2,.,TRBV20-1,TGCAGTGCTAGAGATTTCAGACTTGATGGCTACACCTTC,CSARDFRLDGYTF
many,TRBJ2-7,TRBD2,TRBV3-1,TGTGCCAGCAGCCAATCCCTAGCGGGAGGGCCGCGGCAGTACTTC,CASSQSLAGGPRQYF
many,TRBJ2-1,.,TRBV9,TGTGCCAGCAGCTTCACCCCCGCTTCGGATGAGCAGTTCTTC,CASSFTPASDEQFF
many,TRBJ1-6,TRBD1,TRBV6-5,TGTGCCAGCAGTTACAAATATTTCGGGGACAGCTATAATTCACCCCTCCACTTT,CASSYKYFGDSYNSPLHF
few,TRBJ2-7,TRBD1,TRBV19,TGTGCCAGTAGTCGACAGGGCTCCCCCTCCTACGAGCAGTACTTC,CASSRQGSPSYEQYF
few,TRBJ2-3,.,TRBV7-9,TGTGCCAGCAGCCCCCAGCTAGATACGCAGTATTTT,CASSPQLDTQYF
.,TRBJ2-2,TRBD2,TRBV11-2,TGTGCCAGCAGCTTTCCCGGACTAGCGGAGGGCGGGGAGCTGTTTTTT,CASSFPGLAEGGELFF
few,TRBJ2-1,.,TRBV7-9,TGTGCCAGCACCAAACGTTTTGAGCAGTTCTTC,CASTKRFEQFF
.,TRBJ1-2,.,TRBV3-1,TGTGCCAGCAGCCAATTCGGGGGCGCGGGCTATGGCTACACCTTC,CASSQFGGAGYGYTF
few,TRBJ1-1,TRBD1,TRBV5-1,TGCGCCAGCAGCCATGGGACAGGGCAGACTGAAGCTTTCTTT,CASSHGTGQTEAFF
many,TRBJ1-1,.,TRBV27,TGTGCCAGCAGAAATCCCGTCGGAGGGTACACTGAAGCTTTCTTT,CASRNPVGGYTEAFF
many,TRBJ2-7,.,TRBV20-1,TGCAGTGCTAGAAAGGGCAGGGAGGCGGACTCCTACGAGCAGTACTTC,CSARKGREADSYEQYF
many,TRBJ2-2,TRBD2,TRBV7-6,TGTGCCAGCAGCCCCCGGACTAGCGGGAGGGCCAGTCGACCCACCGGGGAGCTGTTTTTT,CASSPRTSGRASRPTGELFF
.,TRBJ2-1,.,TRBV4-1,TGCGCCAGCAGCCAAGGGGGCTCCTACAATGAGCAGTTCTTC,CASSQGGSYNEQFF
few,TRBJ2-2,.,TRBV7-3,TGTGCCAGCAGCTTATTGCGGGAATCCGGGGAGCTGTTTTTT,CASSLLRESGELFF
many,TRBJ2-2,.,TRBV13,TGTGCCAGCAGCCCCGGGGGAGAAAGCACCGGGGAGCTGTTTTTT,CASSPGGESTGELFF
.,TRBJ1-6,.,TRBV5-1,TGCGCCAGCAGCTTGGTAGTCGGGCAGGGGAACTCACCCCTCCACTTT,CASSLVVGQGNSPLHF
few,TRBJ1-2,.,TRBV20-1,TGCAGTGGAGAAGGGGATGGCTATGGCTACACCTTC,CSGEGDGYGYTF
.,TRBJ2-2,TRBD2,TRBV7-2,TGTGCCAGCAGCCAGGGACTAGCGGGAGGAAAGAACGGGGAGCTGTTTTTT,CASSQGLAGGKNGELFF
many,TRBJ2-1,TRBD1,TRBV11-2,TGTGCCAGCAGACAGCTCCGGGACAGGGGCTACAATGAGCAGTTCTTC,CASRQLRDRGYNEQFF
many,TRBJ1-2,.,TRBV7-2,TGTGCCAGCAGCTTAGCCACAGGGTTGGCTAACTATGGCTACACCTTC,CASSLATGLANYGYTF
few,TRBJ1-6,.,TRBV20-1,TGCAGTGCTAGCTACAGGAGCTCCTATAATTCACCCCTCCACTTT,CSASYRSSYNSPLHF
many,TRBJ2-2,.,TRBV5-1,TGCGCCAGCAGCTTGGTGCCGGACACCGGGGAGCTGTTTTTT,CASSLVPDTGELFF
many,TRBJ1-2,.,TRBV12-3/TRBV12-4,TGTGCCAGCAGTTTAACAGGCCGTATAAGTCGGGACTATGGCTACACCTTC,CASSLTGRISRDYGYTF
.,TRBJ2-3,.,TRBV28,TGTGCCAGCAGTGGTGGCACAGATACGCAGTATTTT,CASSGGTDTQYF
few,TRBJ2-7,.,TRBV6-5,TGTGCCAGCAGTTACTCGAACAGCCCACGGGAGCAGTACTTC,CASSYSNSPREQYF
few,TRBJ2-2,.,TRBV3-1,TGTGCCAGCAGCCAATATACCGGGGAGCTGTTTTTT,CASSQYTGELFF
.,TRBJ2-2,.,TRBV5-1,TGCGCCAGCAGCCTGGGACTTACCGGGGAGCTGTTTTTT,CASSLGLTGELFF
.,TRBJ2-2,TRBD2,TRBV24-1,TGTGCCACCAAGACTAGCGGTCCTAAGAACACCGGGGAGCTGTTTTTT,CATKTSGPKNTGELFF
.,TRBJ2-4,TRBD2,TRBV10-3,TGTGCCATCAGTGACCCACTGTCGTGGGGAACCGCTCGGAGCGGGAGCGGAGGGAACATTCAGTACTTC,CAISDPLSWGTARSGSGGNIQYF
.,TRBJ1-2,TRBD1,TRBV7-2,TGTGCCAGCAGCTCCCGGGACAGGGGCTATGGCTACACCTTC,CASSSRDRGYGYTF
many,TRBJ1-6,.,TRBV28,TGTGCCAGCACCCATATCCGAGATAATTCACCCCTCCACTTT,CASTHIRDNSPLHF
.,TRBJ1-5,TRBD1,TRBV6-6,TGTGCCAGCAGAACGACAGGGGGTCATCAGCCCCAGCATTTT,CASRTTGGHQPQHF
few,TRBJ2-1,.,TRBV20-1,TGCAGTGCGAGGCCCCCGACTAGTGGCAATGAGCAGTTCTTC,CSARPPTSGNEQFF
many,TRBJ2-1,.,TRBV10-3,TGTGCCATCAGTGAGACATACGACAATGAGCAGTTCTTC,CAISETYDNEQFF
many,TRBJ1-1,.,TRBV29-1,TGCAGCGTTGTCGGCTGGCGGACTGAAGCTTTCTTT,CSVVGWRTEAFF
many,TRBJ1-1,TRBD1,TRBV12-3/TRBV12-4,TGTGCCAGCAGTTTAGTCAGGGGGCAGGCTTTCTTT,CASSLVRGQAFF
medium-sized,TRBJ1-5,TRBD1,TRBV7-2,TGTGCCAGCAGCCCACAGACAGGGAGCAATCAGCCCCAGCATTTT,CASSPQTGSNQPQHF
few,TRBJ1-4,.,TRBV7-9,TGTGCCAGCAGCTTGAGTATAGGAGGGGAGAATGAAAAACTGTTTTTT,CASSLSIGGENEKLFF